Listed below are T cell receptor beta chains from one sample, sequenced in a study of T-cell memory formation after mild COVID-19. TCRdb reprocessed the 5' RACE reads via MiXCR and lists one record per CDR3 protein. The sample gives around 200,000 distinct CDR3 sequences, 15% to 20% of which show up once; approximately 2.1% is in the top ten. Material for sequencing was PBMCs or a T cell subset sorted from them (not recorded which). These receptors were collected from an adult woman who had mild COVID-19 (a few samples of this study predate the infection). Cell type and time point are not known. CDR3s include the opening cysteine and the closing phenylalanine or tryptophan. The order of the fields is CDR3 protein, CDR3 DNA, D gene, clone size, V gene, J gene. A D gene is named only where the DNA matches it firmly. Size values are once, few and many counts, or a class for expanded clones, and some rows have none.

CSAVKGVSWTEAFF	TGCAGTGCTGTCAAGGGGGTTAGTTGGACTGAAGCTTTCTTT	.	few	TRBV20-1	TRBJ1-1
CASSLRSGSRDEQFF	TGTGCCAGCAGCTTGCGTAGCGGGAGTCGCGATGAGCAGTTCTTC	TRBD2	many	TRBV7-9	TRBJ2-1
CASSLGRNQPQHF	TGTGCCAGCAGTTTGGGTCGAAATCAGCCCCAGCATTTT	.	.	TRBV28	TRBJ1-5
CASSLAGGFTDTQYF	TGCGCCAGCAGCTTAGCGGGGGGATTTACAGATACGCAGTATTTT	TRBD2	few	TRBV5-1	TRBJ2-3
CSARDSNSGLAGAYEQYF	TGCAGTGCTAGAGATTCCAACAGCGGGCTAGCGGGGGCCTACGAGCAGTACTTC	TRBD2	few	TRBV20-1	TRBJ2-7
CASSAAGRALRDYGYTF	TGCGCCAGCAGCGCTGCAGGACGGGCCCTGAGGGACTATGGCTACACCTTC	.	.	TRBV5-1	TRBJ1-2
CSAKRGHNEQFF	TGCAGTGCTAAACGCGGCCACAATGAGCAGTTCTTC	.	few	TRBV20-1	TRBJ2-1
CASSPWTSGGADTQYF	TGCGCCAGCAGCCCCTGGACTAGCGGGGGGGCAGATACGCAGTATTTT	TRBD2	few	TRBV5-1	TRBJ2-3
CASSYRVGEKLFF	TGTGCCAGCAGTTACCGGGTTGGTGAAAAACTGTTTTTT	.	few	TRBV7-8	TRBJ1-4
CSVARTEDGYTF	TGCAGCGTTGCACGAACCGAAGATGGCTACACCTTC	.	.	TRBV29-1	TRBJ1-2
CASSQALGRDSQETQYF	TGTGCCAGCAGCCAAGCCTTGGGCCGGGACAGTCAAGAGACCCAGTACTTC	TRBD1	.	TRBV4-2	TRBJ2-5
CASSHRQGPNTEAFF	TGTGCCAGCAGCCACAGACAGGGCCCGAACACTGAAGCTTTCTTT	TRBD1	.	TRBV12-3/TRBV12-4	TRBJ1-1
CSARAPGQQETQYF	TGCAGTGCTAGAGCTCCGGGACAGCAAGAGACCCAGTACTTC	TRBD1	many	TRBV20-1	TRBJ2-5
CAGTEAFF	TGTGCCGGCACTGAAGCTTTCTTT	.	few	TRBV19	TRBJ1-1
CASSYRQGNEQYF	TGTGCCAGCAGTTACCGACAGGGGAACGAGCAGTACTTC	TRBD1	few	TRBV6-6	TRBJ2-7
CASRTGPTASYEQYF	TGTGCCAGCAGGACAGGACCCACAGCCTCCTACGAGCAGTACTTC	.	.	TRBV6-5	TRBJ2-7